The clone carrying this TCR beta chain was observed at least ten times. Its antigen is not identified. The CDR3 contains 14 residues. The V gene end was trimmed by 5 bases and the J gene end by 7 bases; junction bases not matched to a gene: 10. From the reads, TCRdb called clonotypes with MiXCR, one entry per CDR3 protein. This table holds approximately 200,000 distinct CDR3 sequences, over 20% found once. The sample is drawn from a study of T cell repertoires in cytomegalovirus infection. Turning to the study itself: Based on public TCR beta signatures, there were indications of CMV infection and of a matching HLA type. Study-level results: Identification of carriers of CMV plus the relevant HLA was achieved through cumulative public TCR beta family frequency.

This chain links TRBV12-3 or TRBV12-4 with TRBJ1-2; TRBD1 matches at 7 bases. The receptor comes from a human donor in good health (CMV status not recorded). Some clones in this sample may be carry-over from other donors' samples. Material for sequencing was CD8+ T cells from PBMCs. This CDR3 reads CASSPGQWLGGYTF. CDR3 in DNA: TGTGCCAGCAGTCCGGGACAGTGGTTGGGTGGCTACACCTTC.